This TCR beta chain stems from a study of T cell responses to AZD1222 COVID-19 vaccine. Study-wide results and caveats: Reports say nearly half of spike-specific TCRs go after unmutated variant regions. There were mostly white British donors and more females than males, and clonal diversity was possibly underestimated. Repertoires were sampled only after the peak T cell response.

Libraries were prepared by immunoSEQ multiplex PCR; TCRdb keeps only in-frame clonotypes and omits some of them. The sample lists about 120,000 clones; around nine tenths were seen once. Concerning this clone: What it binds is unknown.

The germline gives CDR1 SGHDT, CDR2 YYEEEE. This CDR3 region has 16 residues. The V end was cut by 0 bases, the J end by 8 bases, with 17 bases between. Sequenced here: peripheral blood, sampled 28 days after the second dose of the MenACWY control vaccine. This sequence joins TRBV5-6 and TRBJ1-4; D gene unclear. This sequence was found in an adult who received the MenACWY meningococcal vaccine as a control. For the CDR3, the DNA is TGTGCCAGCAGCTTGGGTGGCAGGATGGAAGGGGAAAAACTGTTTTTT. Protein: CASSLGGRMEGEKLFF.